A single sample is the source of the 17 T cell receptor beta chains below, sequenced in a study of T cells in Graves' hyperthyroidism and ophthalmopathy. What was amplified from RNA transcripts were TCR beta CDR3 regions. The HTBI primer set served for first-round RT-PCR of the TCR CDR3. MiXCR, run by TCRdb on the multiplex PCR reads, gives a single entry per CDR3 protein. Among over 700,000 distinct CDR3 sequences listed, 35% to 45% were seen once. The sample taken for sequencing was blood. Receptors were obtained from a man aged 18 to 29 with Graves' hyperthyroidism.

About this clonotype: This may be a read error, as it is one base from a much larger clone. CDR3 loop: CASSEYSGAGERLFF. The DNA for the CDR3 is TGTGCCAGCAGTGAATATTCAGGGGCCGGGGAAAGACTGTTTTTT. This chain connects TRBV25-1 to TRBJ1-4; TRBD1 might be the D (6 bases). This CDR3 has 15 residues. Germline loops: CDR1 MGHDK, CDR2 SYGVNS.

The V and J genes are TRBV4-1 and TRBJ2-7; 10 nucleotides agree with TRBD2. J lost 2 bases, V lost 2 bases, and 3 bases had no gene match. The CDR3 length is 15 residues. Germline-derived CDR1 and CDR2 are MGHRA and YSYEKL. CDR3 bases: TGCGCCAGCAGCCAACAAAGCGGGAGGGCCTACGAGCAGTACTTC. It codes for CASSQQSGRAYEQYF.

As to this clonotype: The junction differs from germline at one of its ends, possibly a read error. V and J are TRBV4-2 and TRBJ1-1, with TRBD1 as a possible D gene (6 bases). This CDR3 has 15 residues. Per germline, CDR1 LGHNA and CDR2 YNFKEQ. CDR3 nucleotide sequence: TGTGCCAGCAGCCAAACCGGGACATCGAACACTGAAGCTTCCTTT. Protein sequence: CASSQTGTSNTEASF.

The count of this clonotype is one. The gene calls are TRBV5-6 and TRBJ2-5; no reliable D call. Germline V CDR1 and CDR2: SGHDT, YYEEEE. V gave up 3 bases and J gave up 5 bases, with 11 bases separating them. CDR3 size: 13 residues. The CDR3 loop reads CASSSSAWETQYF. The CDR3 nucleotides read TGTGCCAGCAGCTCTTCAGCTTGGGAGACCCAGTACTTC.

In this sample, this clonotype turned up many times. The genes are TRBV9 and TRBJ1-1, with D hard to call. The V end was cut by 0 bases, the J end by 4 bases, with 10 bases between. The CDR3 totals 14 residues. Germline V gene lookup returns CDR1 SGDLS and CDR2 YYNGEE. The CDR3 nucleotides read TGTGCCAGCAGCGTAGGGGTGGGAGGCACTGAAGCTTTCTTT. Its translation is CASSVGVGGTEAFF.

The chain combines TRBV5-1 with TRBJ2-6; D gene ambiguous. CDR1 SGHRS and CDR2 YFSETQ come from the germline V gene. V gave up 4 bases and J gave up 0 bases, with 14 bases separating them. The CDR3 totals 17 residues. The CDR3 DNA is TGCGCCAGCAGCCCCGGCGGTGGCTTCTCTGGGGCCAACGTCCTGACTTTC. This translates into CASSPGGGFSGANVLTF.

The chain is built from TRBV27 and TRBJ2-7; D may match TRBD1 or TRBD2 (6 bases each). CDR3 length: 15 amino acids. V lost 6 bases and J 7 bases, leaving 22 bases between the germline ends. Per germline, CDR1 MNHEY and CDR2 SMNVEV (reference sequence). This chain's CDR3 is CASSRTAPGVLEQYF. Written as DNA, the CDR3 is TGTGCCAGCAGCCGGACAGCCCCGGGAGTGTTGGAGCAGTACTTC.

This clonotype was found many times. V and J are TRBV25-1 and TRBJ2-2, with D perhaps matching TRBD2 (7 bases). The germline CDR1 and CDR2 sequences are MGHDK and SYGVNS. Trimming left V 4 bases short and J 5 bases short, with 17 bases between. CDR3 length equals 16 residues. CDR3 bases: TGTGCCAGCAGTGGGGGGGGGGCCCACGTAACCGGGGAGCTGTTTTTT. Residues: CASSGGGAHVTGELFF.

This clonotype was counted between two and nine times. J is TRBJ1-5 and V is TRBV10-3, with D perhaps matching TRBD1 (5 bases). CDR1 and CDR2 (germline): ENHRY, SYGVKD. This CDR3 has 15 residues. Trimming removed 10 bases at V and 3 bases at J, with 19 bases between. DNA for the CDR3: TGTGCCAGCGGCTCAGGACAAGGGTACAATCAGCCCCAGCATTTT. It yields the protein CASGSGQGYNQPQHF.

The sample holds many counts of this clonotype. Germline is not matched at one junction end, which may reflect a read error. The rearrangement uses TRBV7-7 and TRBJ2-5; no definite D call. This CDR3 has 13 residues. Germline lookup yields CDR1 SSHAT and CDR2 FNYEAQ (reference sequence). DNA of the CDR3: TGTGCTAGCAGCTTAGCCGTCAAAGAGACCCAGTACTTC. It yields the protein CASSLAVKETQYF.

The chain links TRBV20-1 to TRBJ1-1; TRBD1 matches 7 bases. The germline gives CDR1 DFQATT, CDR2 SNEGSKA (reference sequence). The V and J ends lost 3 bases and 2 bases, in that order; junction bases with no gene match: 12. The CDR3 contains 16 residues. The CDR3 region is CSARRQGRSLNTEAFF. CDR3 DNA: TGCAGTGCTAGGAGACAGGGACGGTCTCTAAACACTGAAGCTTTCTTT.

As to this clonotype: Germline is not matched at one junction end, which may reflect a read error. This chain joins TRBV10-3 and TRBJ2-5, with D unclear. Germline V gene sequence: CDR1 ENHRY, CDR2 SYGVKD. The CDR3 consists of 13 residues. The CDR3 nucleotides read TGTGCCAGCAGTGAGGTAACCGGGGAGACCCAGTACTTC. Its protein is CASSEVTGETQYF.

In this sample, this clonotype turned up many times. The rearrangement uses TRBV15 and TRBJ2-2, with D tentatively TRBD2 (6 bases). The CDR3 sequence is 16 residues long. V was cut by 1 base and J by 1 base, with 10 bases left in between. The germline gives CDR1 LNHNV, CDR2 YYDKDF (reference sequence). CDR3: CATSRVNSGNTGELFF. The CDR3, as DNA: TGTGCCACCAGCAGAGTGAATAGCGGGAACACCGGGGAGCTGTTTTTT.

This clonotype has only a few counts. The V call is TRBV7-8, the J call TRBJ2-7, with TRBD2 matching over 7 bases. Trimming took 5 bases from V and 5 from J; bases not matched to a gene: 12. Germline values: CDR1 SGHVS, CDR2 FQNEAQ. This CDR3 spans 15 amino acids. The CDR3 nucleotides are TGTGCCAGCAGCAGGCCTGCGGGAGAGTGGGACGAGCAGTACTTC. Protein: CASSRPAGEWDEQYF.

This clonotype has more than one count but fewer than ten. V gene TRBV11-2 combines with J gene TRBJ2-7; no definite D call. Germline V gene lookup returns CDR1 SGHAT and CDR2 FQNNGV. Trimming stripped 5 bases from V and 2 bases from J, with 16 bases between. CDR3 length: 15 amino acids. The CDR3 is CASSPHATEPYEQYF. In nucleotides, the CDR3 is TGTGCCAGCAGCCCACACGCCACGGAGCCCTACGAGCAGTACTTC.

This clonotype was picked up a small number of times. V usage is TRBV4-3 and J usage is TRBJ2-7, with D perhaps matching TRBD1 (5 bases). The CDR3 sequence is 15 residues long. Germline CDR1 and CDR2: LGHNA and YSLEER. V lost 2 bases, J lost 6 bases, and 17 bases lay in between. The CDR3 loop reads CASSQRQTPLSEQYF. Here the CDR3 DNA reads TGCGCCAGCAGCCAACGACAGACCCCTTTGAGCGAGCAGTACTTC.

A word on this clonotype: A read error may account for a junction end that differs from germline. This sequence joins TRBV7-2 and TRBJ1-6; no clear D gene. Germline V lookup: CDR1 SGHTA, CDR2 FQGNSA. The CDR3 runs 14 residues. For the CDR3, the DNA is TGCGCCACCAGCCAAGAGGCGGTTAGGGCACCCCTCCACTTT. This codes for CATSQEAVRAPLHF.